One sample yielded the 27 T cell receptor beta chains listed below, sequenced in a study of blood T cell repertoires in COVID-19. Profiling relied on immunoSEQ multiplex PCR, and the TCRdb table lists in-frame clones only, not all of them. The table shows roughly 90,000 clones, with 89% occurring only once. Sequenced input: peripheral blood. These receptors were collected from a woman of 80 years or more with active COVID-19.

The chain links TRBV28 to TRBJ1-1, with TRBD1 matching 8 bases. Germline V gene data show CDR1 as MDHEN and CDR2 as SYDVKM. V lost 2 bases to trimming and J lost 2 bases; unmatched junction nucleotides: 1. This CDR3 has 14 amino acids. This CDR3 is CASSLDRGNTEAFF. CDR3 DNA sequence: TGTGCCAGCAGTTTAGACAGGGGAAACACTGAAGCTTTCTTT.

V and J are TRBV7-8 and TRBJ1-1, with D unclear. Germline CDR1 is SGHVS and CDR2 is FQNEAQ. With 1 base removed from V and 2 bases from J, the gap between germline ends came to 11 bases. The CDR3 length is 15 residues. The CDR3 nucleotides are TGTGCCAGCAGCTTAGTGAGGGCCGTCAACACTGAAGCTTTCTTT. Its protein is CASSLVRAVNTEAFF.

The rearrangement uses TRBV7-2 and TRBJ2-7; 12 bases agree with TRBD2. Trimming took 7 bases from V and 4 from J; bases not matched to a gene: 5. The CDR3 is 14 amino acids. Per germline, CDR1 SGHTA and CDR2 FQGNSA. The CDR3 spells CASTYGLAGYEQYF. CDR3 sequence (DNA): TGTGCCAGCACCTACGGACTAGCGGGATACGAGCAGTACTTC.

The V and J genes are TRBV3-1 (or the pseudogene TRBV3-2) and TRBJ2-1, with D hard to call. Germline V gene lookup returns CDR1 LGHDT and CDR2 YNNKEL (reference sequence). This CDR3 is 14 amino acids long. V was trimmed by 2 bases and J by 4 bases, leaving 9 bases between them. CDR3 sequence: CASSQKHLYNEQFF. CDR3 nucleotide sequence: TGTGCCAGCAGCCAAAAGCATCTTTACAATGAGCAGTTCTTC.

The V and J genes are TRBV5-8 and TRBJ1-1; D unclear. Germline V gives CDR1 SGHTS, CDR2 YDEGEE. The ends were cut back, 0 bases at V and 7 bases at J, with 7 bases in the middle. This CDR3 contains 12 residues. CDR3 loop: CASSLGRGEAFF. The DNA of the CDR3 is TGTGCCAGCAGCTTGGGCCGAGGTGAAGCTTTCTTT. The whole variable domain, remainder taken from reference TRBV5-8 and TRBJ1-1, is EAGVTQSPTHLIKTRGQQATLRCSPISGHTSVYWYQQALGLGLQFLLWYDEGEERNRGNFPPRFSGRQFPNYSSELNVNALELEDSALYLCASSLGRGEAFFGQGTRLTVV.

The chain couples TRBV6-2 or TRBV6-3 to TRBJ1-5, with a possible D match to TRBD1 (6 bases). V was pared by 0 bases and J by 7 bases, with 13 bases between. In germline, CDR1 is MNHEY, CDR2 SVGEGT. CDR3 length: 15 amino acids. CDR3: CASSYSVGGGQPQHF. CDR3 nucleotides: TGTGCCAGCAGTTACTCTGTAGGGGGAGGGCAGCCCCAGCATTTT.

This chain joins TRBV24-1 and TRBJ2-1, with 7 bases matching TRBD2. Germline V gives CDR1 KGHDR, CDR2 SFDVKD. This CDR3 has 15 amino acids. With 3 bases clipped from V and 10 bases from J, the junction kept 11 bases outside the gene matches. The CDR3 bases are TGTGCCACCAGTGATCCGCGGTCGGGGGGTTGGGAGCAGTTCTTC. Translated: CATSDPRSGGWEQFF.

The V gene is TRBV2, the J gene TRBJ1-3; D may be TRBD1 (5 bases). This CDR3 spans 14 amino acids. Trimming left V 7 bases short and J 0 bases short, with 10 bases between. CDR1 and CDR2 from the germline V gene are SNHLY and FYNNEI. The CDR3 DNA sequence: TGTGCCAGCACCGGGACTAACTCTGGAAACACCATATATTTT. Residues: CASTGTNSGNTIYF.

The chain employs TRBV7-6 and TRBJ2-6, with a weak D call TRBD1 (5 bases). Trimming stripped 2 bases from V and 0 bases from J, with 14 bases between. The CDR3 spans 18 residues. Germline V gives CDR1 SGHVS, CDR2 FNYEAQ. The CDR3 spells CASSLFREPYSGANVLTF. The CDR3 DNA reads as TGTGCCAGCAGCTTATTCAGGGAACCCTACTCTGGGGCCAACGTCCTGACTTTC.

This chain uses TRBV5-1 with TRBJ1-1, with D uncertain. CDR3 length: 13 amino acids. V was trimmed by 7 bases and J by 2 bases, leaving 12 bases between them. The germline gives CDR1 SGHRS, CDR2 YFSETQ. CDR3 sequence: CASQLRFNTEAFF. CDR3 bases: TGCGCCAGCCAACTCAGGTTCAACACTGAAGCTTTCTTT.

V and J are TRBV5-4 and TRBJ2-1, with a possible D match to TRBD1 (6 bases). Germline loops: CDR1 SGHNT, CDR2 YYREEE (reference sequence). The CDR3 has 16 amino acids. V lost 1 base and J lost 4, with 15 bases in between. As DNA, the CDR3 is TGTGCCAGCAGCTTGACAGCCTCTAGGGGGTACAATGAGCAGTTCTTC. Protein sequence: CASSLTASRGYNEQFF.

The rearrangement links TRBV4-1 to TRBJ2-5, with 8 bases fitting TRBD2. The CDR3 runs to 18 residues. The trim removed 0 bases at V and 5 bases at J, leaving 14 bases unmatched. Germline-derived CDR1 and CDR2 are MGHRA and YSYEKL. The CDR3 spells CASSQEASGGGTGETQYF. The CDR3 DNA sequence: TGCGCCAGCAGCCAAGAGGCTTCGGGCGGGGGGACCGGGGAGACCCAGTACTTC.

This chain joins TRBV20-1 and TRBJ2-1, with 10 bases fitting TRBD2. Germline trimming cut 3 bases from V and 1 base from J; bases unmatched to any gene: 9. The germline V gene has CDR1 DFQATT and CDR2 SNEGSKA (reference sequence). The CDR3 totals 17 residues. The CDR3 is CSASPLSGRTSYNEQFF. The DNA for the CDR3 is TGCAGTGCTAGTCCTCTTAGCGGGAGGACATCCTACAATGAGCAGTTCTTC.

V gene TRBV4-1 combines with J gene TRBJ2-2; 7 positions agree with TRBD2. CDR1 and CDR2 (germline): MGHRA, YSYEKL. The V and J ends lost 4 bases and 2 bases, in that order; junction bases with no gene match: 10. This CDR3 contains 17 residues. CDR3 nucleotides: TGCGCCAGCAGCCCACCCGTCCTAGCGGCCAACACCGGGGAGCTGTTTTTT. It is translated as CASSPPVLAANTGELFF.

The chain combines TRBV4-2 with TRBJ2-2; D unclear. The CDR3 is 14 amino acids. Per the germline V gene, CDR1 is LGHNA and CDR2 is YNFKEQ. V was shortened by 6 bases and J by 1 base, with 9 bases between the two germline ends. The CDR3 protein is CASRYDLNTGELFF. DNA for the CDR3: TGTGCCAGCAGGTATGACTTGAACACCGGGGAGCTGTTTTTT.

The chain links TRBV6-5 to TRBJ1-6; 8 bases agree with TRBD1. Germline trimming cut 6 bases from V and 7 bases from J; bases unmatched to any gene: 2. Germline-derived CDR1 and CDR2 are MNHEY and SVGAGI. The CDR3 has 13 residues. In DNA form, the CDR3 reads TGTGCCAGCAGGGACAGGGCAAATTCACCCCTCCACTTT. Translated, it gives CASRDRANSPLHF.

This chain uses TRBV6-2 or TRBV6-3 with TRBJ2-1, with D tentatively TRBD1 (6 bases). The germline V gene encodes CDR1 MNHEY and CDR2 SVGEGT. Trimming removed 0 bases at V and 5 bases at J, with 14 bases between. This CDR3 contains 16 residues. The DNA for the CDR3 is TGTGCCAGCAGTTACTCCCGAATGGGGGACAACAATGAGCAGTTCTTC. It codes for CASSYSRMGDNNEQFF.

The chain recombines TRBV19 with TRBJ2-5; 7 bases map to TRBD1. The trim removed 5 bases at V and 5 bases at J, leaving 8 bases unmatched. CDR1 LNHDA and CDR2 SQIVND come from the germline V gene (reference sequence). The CDR3 is 14 amino acids. In DNA, the CDR3 is TGTGCCAGTAGTGCCCGACAGGGCCGGGAGACCCAGTACTTC. Amino acids: CASSARQGRETQYF.

Concerning this clone itself: Germline is not matched at one junction end, which may reflect a read error. The chain uses TRBV11-3 and TRBJ1-3; 8 bases line up with TRBD1. The CDR3 totals 15 residues. Looked up from germline, CDR1 is SGHNT and CDR2 is YENEEA. CDR3 coding DNA: TGTGCCAGCAGCCTAGACAGGGGACCAGGGAACACCATATATTTT. Translated, it gives CASSLDRGPGNTIYF.

A single count supports this clone. This chain joins TRBV7-3 and TRBJ2-7; the match to TRBD1 covers 9 bases. Trimming at V came to 5 bases and at J to 3 bases, leaving 5 bases not matched to a gene. The CDR3 extends over 14 amino acids. Germline-derived CDR1 and CDR2 are SGHTA and FQGTGA. The chain's CDR3 is CASSEGQGIYEQYF. Written as DNA, the CDR3 is TGTGCCAGCAGCGAGGGACAGGGAATCTACGAGCAGTACTTC.

The chain carries TRBV28 and TRBJ2-5, with 10 bases identical to TRBD2. CDR1 is MDHEN, CDR2 SYDVKM, per germline. This CDR3 is built from 16 residues. J lost 5 bases, V lost 0 bases, and 6 bases had no gene match. CDR3: CASSLWLAGEGETQYF. Written as DNA, the CDR3 is TGTGCCAGCAGTTTATGGCTAGCGGGAGAGGGGGAGACCCAGTACTTC. The whole variable domain, remainder taken from reference TRBV28 and TRBJ2-5, is DVKVTQSSRYLVKRTGEKVFLECVQDMDHENMFWYRQDPGLGLRLIYFSYDVKMKEKGDIPEGYSVSREKKERFSLILESASTNQTSMYLCASSLWLAGEGETQYFGPGTRLLVL.

In this sample, this clone turned up once. The V gene is TRBV6-5, the J gene TRBJ2-7; 9 bases agree with TRBD2. Trimming at V came to 7 bases and at J to 4 bases, leaving 8 bases not matched to a gene. This CDR3 is built from 14 residues. The germline gives CDR1 MNHEY, CDR2 SVGAGI. The CDR3 loop reads CASKRREGQYEQYF. In DNA form, the CDR3 reads TGTGCCAGCAAACGGCGGGAGGGCCAGTACGAGCAGTACTTC.

This chain uses TRBV6-2 or TRBV6-3 with TRBJ1-6, with 10 positions matching TRBD1. Germline V gene sequence: CDR1 MNHEY, CDR2 SVGEGT. Trimming at V came to 4 bases and at J to 7 bases, leaving 4 bases not matched to a gene. The CDR3 is made up of 15 amino acids. CDR3 sequence (DNA): TGTGCCAGCAGTTTGCCGGGACAGGGGAATTCACCCCTCCACTTT. As protein: CASSLPGQGNSPLHF.

V and J are TRBV19 and TRBJ2-1, with 7 bases fitting TRBD1. Losses at the gene ends were 4 bases for V and 4 bases for J; bases not matched to a gene: 10. Germline V gene sequence: CDR1 LNHDA, CDR2 SQIVND (reference sequence). CDR3 length: 16 amino acids. CDR3 loop: CASSNQGEIIYNEQFF. The CDR3 nucleotides are TGTGCCAGTAGTAATCAGGGGGAGATAATATACAATGAGCAGTTCTTC.

The V gene is TRBV3-1 (or the pseudogene TRBV3-2), the J gene TRBJ2-7; weak D call: TRBD1 (5 bases). The CDR3 contains 13 residues. Trimming stripped 1 base from V and 3 bases from J, with 7 bases between. Germline CDR1 is LGHDT and CDR2 is YNNKEL (reference sequence). CDR3 DNA sequence: TGTGCCAGCAGCCAAGGACAGTACTACGAGCAGTACTTC. This gives the protein CASSQGQYYEQYF.

The chain joins TRBV7-6 to TRBJ2-2, with 11 nucleotides matching TRBD2. The trim removed 1 base at V and 1 base at J, leaving 5 bases unmatched. From germline, CDR1 is SGHVS and CDR2 FNYEAQ. CDR3 length: 18 amino acids. CDR3 coding DNA: TGTGCCAGCAGCTTAGTCGTTAGCGGGAGGGTGAACACCGGGGAGCTGTTTTTT. Its translation is CASSLVVSGRVNTGELFF.

The V call is TRBV28, the J call TRBJ1-3, with no clear D. Germline CDR1 and CDR2: MDHEN and SYDVKM. This CDR3 contains 13 residues. V lost 5 bases and J lost 7, with 12 bases in between. The CDR3 loop reads CASSPYFGNTIYF. CDR3 DNA: TGTGCCAGCAGTCCTTATTTCGGGAACACCATATATTTT.